These 8 T cell receptor beta chains came from one sample sequenced in a study of blood T cell repertoires in COVID-19. The assay was immunoSEQ multiplex PCR, and TCRdb's table has in-frame clones only and misses some. The table has roughly 290,000 clones, approximately 89% seen once. Material for sequencing was peripheral blood. These receptors originate from a woman aged 55-69 years with acute or convalescent COVID-19.

This clone was observed a single time. The J gene is TRBJ1-6, the V gene TRBV28, with 7 bases aligning to TRBD1. V lost 10 bases, J lost 7 bases, and 4 bases stayed unmatched. The germline V gene encodes CDR1 MDHEN and CDR2 SYDVKM. The CDR3 loop spans 12 amino acids. Written as DNA, the CDR3 is TGTGCCACAGGACAGGAGAATTCACCCCTCCACTTT. Translated, it gives CATGQENSPLHF.

V and J are TRBV19 and TRBJ2-2; TRBD1 might be the D (5 bases). The germline V and J ends were trimmed by 4 bases and 7 bases, with 22 bases remaining between them. Per the germline V gene, CDR1 is LNHDA and CDR2 is SQIVND (reference sequence). The CDR3 covers 17 residues. This chain's CDR3 is CASSKGVSSRSIGELFF. The DNA of the CDR3 is TGTGCCAGTAGTAAAGGGGTCTCTTCTCGAAGTATCGGGGAGCTGTTTTTT.

This chain links TRBV19 with TRBJ2-7; possible D gene TRBD2, 7 bases. Per germline, CDR1 LNHDA and CDR2 SQIVND (reference sequence). The CDR3 has 14 amino acids. V shed 7 bases and J shed 3 bases, with 16 bases lying between them. The CDR3 DNA reads as TGTGCCAGTATCTCTAGGCGGGGGCACTACGAGCAGTACTTC. Its protein product is CASISRRGHYEQYF. Together with reference TRBV19 and TRBJ2-7, the CDR3 gives the full variable domain: DGGITQSPKYLFRKEGQNVTLSCEQNLNHDAMYWYRQDPGQGLRLIYYSQIVNDFQKGDIAEGYSVSREKKESFPLTVTSAQKNPTAFYLCASISRRGHYEQYFGPGTRLTVT.

The chain links TRBV4-1 to TRBJ1-1; D unclear. Per germline, CDR1 MGHRA and CDR2 YSYEKL. The V and J ends lost 4 bases and 4 bases respectively, with 13 bases between them. This CDR3 spans 14 amino acids. The CDR3 DNA sequence: TGCGCCAGCAGCCCGCCTAACGGGGTCACTGAAGCTTTCTTT. It encodes CASSPPNGVTEAFF.

The V call is TRBV27, the J call TRBJ1-1, with D hard to call. The V end was cut by 6 bases, the J end by 3 bases, with 11 bases between. The germline CDR1 and CDR2 sequences are MNHEY and SMNVEV (reference sequence). The CDR3 sequence is 13 residues long. The CDR3 region has the DNA TGTGCCAGCAGGTTTTCGGGGTACACTGAAGCTTTCTTT. Amino acids: CASRFSGYTEAFF.

The chain combines TRBV5-1 with TRBJ2-3, with 8 nucleotides matching TRBD1. V dropped 7 bases and J dropped 4; count of bases not matched to a gene: 8. Looked up from germline, CDR1 is SGHRS and CDR2 is YFSETQ. This CDR3 contains 14 residues. CDR3 protein: CASGPGGIADTQYF. DNA for the CDR3: TGCGCCAGCGGGCCAGGGGGCATAGCAGATACGCAGTATTTT.

This chain connects TRBV4-3 to TRBJ2-7; D remains ambiguous. The V end was cut by 0 bases, the J end by 0 bases, with 6 bases between. The CDR3 spans 14 residues. Germline V gene sequence: CDR1 LGHNA, CDR2 YSLEER. CDR3 nucleotide sequence: TGCGCCAGCAGCCAAGATTCAGACTCCTACGAGCAGTACTTC. Translation gives CASSQDSDSYEQYF.

The V gene is TRBV6-2 or TRBV6-3, the J gene TRBJ2-1; 13 bases are shared with TRBD2. Germline CDR1 and CDR2: MNHEY and SVGEGT. The CDR3 runs 17 residues. Unmatched junction bases numbered 8, after V lost 5 bases and J lost 4 bases. The CDR3 sequence is CASSGRLAGGQYNEQFF. For the CDR3, the DNA is TGTGCCAGCAGTGGCCGACTAGCGGGAGGTCAGTACAATGAGCAGTTCTTC.